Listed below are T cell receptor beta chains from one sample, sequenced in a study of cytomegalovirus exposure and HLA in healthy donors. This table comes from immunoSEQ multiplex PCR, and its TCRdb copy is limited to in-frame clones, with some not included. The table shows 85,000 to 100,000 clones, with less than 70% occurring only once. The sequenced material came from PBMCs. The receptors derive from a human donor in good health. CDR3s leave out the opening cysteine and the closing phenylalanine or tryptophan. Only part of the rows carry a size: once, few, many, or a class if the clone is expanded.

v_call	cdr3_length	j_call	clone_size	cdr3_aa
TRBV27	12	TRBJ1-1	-	ASRPGQGGTEAF
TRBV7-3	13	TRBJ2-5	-	ASSQEPGQRETQY
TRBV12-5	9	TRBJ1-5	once	ASGMGEPQH
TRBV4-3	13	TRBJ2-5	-	ASSQDFRAGETQY
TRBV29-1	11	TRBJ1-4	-	SVGGGVEEKLF
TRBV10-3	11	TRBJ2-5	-	ATTTGLEETQY
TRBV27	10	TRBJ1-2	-	ASSTRAGGYT
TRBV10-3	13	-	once	AITDPGTGGYEQY
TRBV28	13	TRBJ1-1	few	ASREGTGRNTEAF
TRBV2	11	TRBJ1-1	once	ASLQSMNTEAF
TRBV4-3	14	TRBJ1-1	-	ASSQEWDTGNTEAF
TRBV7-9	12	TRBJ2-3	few	ASSFSGGRDTQY
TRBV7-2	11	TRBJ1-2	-	ASSLNRDYGYT
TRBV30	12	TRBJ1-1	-	AWSSLSSNTEAF
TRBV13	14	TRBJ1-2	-	ASSLGRGEVDYGYT
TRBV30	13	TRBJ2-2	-	AWNRGNANTGELF
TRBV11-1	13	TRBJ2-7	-	ASSLAGDSRGEQY
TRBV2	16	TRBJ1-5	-	ASSGRPTGRMRNQPQH
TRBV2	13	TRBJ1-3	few	ASSRVGDSGNTIY
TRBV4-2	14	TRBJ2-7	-	ASSQDRQDSSYEQY
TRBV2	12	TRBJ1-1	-	ASSETAGHTEAF
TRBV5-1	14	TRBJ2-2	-	ASSYSEGGATGELF
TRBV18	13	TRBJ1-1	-	ASSQASGVNTEAF
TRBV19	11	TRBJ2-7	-	ASSTGTLGEQY
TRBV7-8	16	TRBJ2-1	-	ASSPKYDVGATYNEQF
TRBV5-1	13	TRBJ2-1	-	ASSLWDRVYNEQF
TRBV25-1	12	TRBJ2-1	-	ASSRLAGSNEQF
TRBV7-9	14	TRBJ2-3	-	ASSLSRGGGTDTQY
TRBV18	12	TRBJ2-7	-	ASSPPGQGGEQY
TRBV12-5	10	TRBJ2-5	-	ASGEHTETQY
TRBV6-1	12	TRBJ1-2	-	ASRTLTGIAGYT
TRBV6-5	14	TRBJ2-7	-	ASSYQMGTDVYEQY
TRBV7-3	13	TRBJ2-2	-	ASSLGLAPYGELF
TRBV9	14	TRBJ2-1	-	ASSVSGKTSYNEQF
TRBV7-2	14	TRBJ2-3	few	ASSLVLARPTDTQY
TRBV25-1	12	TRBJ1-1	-	ASSELGYREEAF
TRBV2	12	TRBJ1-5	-	ASSESGEVQPQH
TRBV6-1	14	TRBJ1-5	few	ASSEWARGQRQPQH
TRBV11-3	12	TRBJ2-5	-	ASSSGTGRETQY
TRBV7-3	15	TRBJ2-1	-	ASSPKHGTSGGIEQF
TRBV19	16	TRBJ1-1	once	ASSMIPGRGRRYTEAF
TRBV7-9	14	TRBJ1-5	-	ASSPSGQGSNQPQH
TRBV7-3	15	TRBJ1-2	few	ASSARNRTGVFYGYT
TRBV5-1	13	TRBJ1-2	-	ASSLERGQDYGYT
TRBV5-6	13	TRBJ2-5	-	ASSIPSGHQETQY
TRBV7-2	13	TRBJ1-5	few	ASSLGVREGQPQH
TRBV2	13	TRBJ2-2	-	ASSGIQGYTGELF
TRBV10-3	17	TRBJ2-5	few	AISDPPGQGAVGIETQY
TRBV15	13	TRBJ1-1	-	ATSRGTGLNTEAF
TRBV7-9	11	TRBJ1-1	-	ASSRQVVYEAF
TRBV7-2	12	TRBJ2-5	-	ASSLGGNRETQY
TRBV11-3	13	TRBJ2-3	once	ASSYGTERTDTQY
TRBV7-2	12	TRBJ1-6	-	ASSFPGGDSPLH
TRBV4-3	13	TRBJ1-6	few	ASSQRLINNSPLH
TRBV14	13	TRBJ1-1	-	ASSQGQGANTEAF
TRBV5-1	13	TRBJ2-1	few	ASSLSPAGHGEQF
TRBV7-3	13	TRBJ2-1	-	ASSFGTGSHNEQF
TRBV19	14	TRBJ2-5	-	ASSGLAGVLQETQY